The clone carrying this T cell receptor beta chain has only one observation. Its antigen is unidentified. The sample comes from a study of a mutant IDH1 vaccine in newly diagnosed glioma. Study in general: Beforehand, treatment had been radiotherapy, temozolomide, or both; the majority received both.

CDR1 is SGHDN and CDR2 is FVKESK in the germline V gene. CDR3 length equals 15 residues. Trimming took off 5 bases at V and 0 bases at J, with 11 bases between the two ends. Profiled with immunoSEQ multiplex PCR; TCRdb holds only in-frame clones, not every one. The sample yields 60,000 to 75,000 clones, under 90% seen once. Time point specified: week 11, during vaccination. Doses comprised 300 ug of mutant IDH1 20-mer peptide each, plus topical imiquimod. The clonotype originates from a man younger than 40 with glioma. Material: PBMCs, obtained from a glioma patient whose treatment included an IDH1 peptide vaccine. The gene calls are TRBV14 and TRBJ2-1; D might be TRBD2 (6 bases). The chain's CDR3 is CASSFLGGSYNEQFF. CDR3 bases: TGTGCCAGCAGCTTTCTCGGGGGCTCCTACAATGAGCAGTTCTTC. Complete variable domain (other parts from reference TRBV14 and TRBJ2-1): EAGVTQFPSHSVIEKGQTVTLRCDPISGHDNLYWYRRVMGKEIKFLLHFVKESKQDESGMPNNRFLAERTGGTYSTLKVQPAELEDSGVYFCASSFLGGSYNEQFFGPGTRLTVL.